The 4 T cell receptor beta chains presented below share a single source sample, sequenced in a study of T cell responses to AZD1222 COVID-19 vaccine. Assay used: immunoSEQ multiplex PCR; TCRdb lists only in-frame clones, some missing. The data show approximately 220,000 clones, 93% seen once. The specimen was peripheral blood, collected on day 0 of MenACWY control vaccination. These receptor sequences come from an adult in good health.

J is TRBJ1-3 and V is TRBV7-6; maybe TRBD1 (5 bases). Germline assignment: CDR1 SGHVS and CDR2 FNYEAQ. The CDR3 has 15 amino acids. Trimming left V 6 bases short and J 1 base short, with 13 bases between. CDR3 in amino acids: CASRSEGRSGNTIYF. Written as DNA, the CDR3 is TGTGCCAGCAGATCCGAGGGGAGATCTGGAAACACCATATATTTT.

CDR3 protein: CAWDYRGGQPQHF. DNA of the CDR3: TGTGCCTGGGATTACAGGGGTGGGCAGCCCCAGCATTTT. V gene TRBV30 combines with J gene TRBJ1-5, with 7 positions matching TRBD1. The CDR3 is made up of 13 amino acids. Germline V gives CDR1 GTSNPN, CDR2 SVGIG (reference sequence). The J segment lost 7 bases and the V segment lost 5 bases, leaving 8 bases of the junction unmatched.

This sequence joins TRBV5-4 and TRBJ2-2; 8 bases fit TRBD1. Trimming cost V 4 bases and J 3 bases; bases outside gene matches: 8. There are 16 residues in the CDR3. The germline CDR1 and CDR2 sequences are SGHNT and YYREEE (reference sequence). The CDR3 loop reads CASSRDRGMYTGELFF. The CDR3 DNA is TGTGCCAGCAGCCGTGACAGGGGAATGTACACCGGGGAGCTGTTTTTT. The full variable domain, with the rest looked up from reference TRBV5-4 and TRBJ2-2, is ETGVTQSPTHLIKTRGQQVTLRCSSQSGHNTVSWYQQALGQGPQFIFQYYREEENGRGNFPPRFSGLQFPNYSSELNVNALELDDSALYLCASSRDRGMYTGELFFGEGSRLTVL.

The chain employs TRBV6-5 and TRBJ1-5; D gene uncertain. The CDR3 is 15 amino acids. Trimming took 2 bases from V and 0 from J, leaving 8 bases between them. CDR1 is MNHEY, CDR2 SVGAGI, per germline. CDR3 DNA sequence: TGTGCCAGCAGTTACCTTCCTAATAGCAATCAGCCCCAGCATTTT. Protein: CASSYLPNSNQPQHF.